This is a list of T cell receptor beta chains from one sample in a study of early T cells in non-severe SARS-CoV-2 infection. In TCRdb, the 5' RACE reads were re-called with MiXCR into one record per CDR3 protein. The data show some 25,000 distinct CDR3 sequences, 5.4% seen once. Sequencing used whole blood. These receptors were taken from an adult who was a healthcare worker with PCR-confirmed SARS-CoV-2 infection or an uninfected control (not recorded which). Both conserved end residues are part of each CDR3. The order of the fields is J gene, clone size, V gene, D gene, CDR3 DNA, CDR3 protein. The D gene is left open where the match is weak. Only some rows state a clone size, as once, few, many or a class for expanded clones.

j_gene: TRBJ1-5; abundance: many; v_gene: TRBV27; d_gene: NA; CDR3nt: TGTGCCAGCGGGACGGGAGGACAGCCCCAGCATTTT; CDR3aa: CASGTGGQPQHF
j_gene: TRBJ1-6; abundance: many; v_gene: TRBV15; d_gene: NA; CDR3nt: TGTGCCACCAGGGGGGGGAATTCACCCCTCCACTTT; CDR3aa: CATRGGNSPLHF
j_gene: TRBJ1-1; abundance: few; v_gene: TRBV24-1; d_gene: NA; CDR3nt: TGTGCCACCAGAGATGGCGAGAACGCTGAAGCTTTCTTT; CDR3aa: CATRDGENAEAFF
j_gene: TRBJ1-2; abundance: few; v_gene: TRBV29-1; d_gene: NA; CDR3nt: TGCAGCGTTGAAGATCAGACAGGTCTCTATGGCTACACCTTC; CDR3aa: CSVEDQTGLYGYTF
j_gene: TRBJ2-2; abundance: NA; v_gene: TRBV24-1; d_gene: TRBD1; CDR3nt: TGTGCCACCAGCACCGTTGGACAGGGGTTCCCCGGGGAGCTGTTTTTT; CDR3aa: CATSTVGQGFPGELFF
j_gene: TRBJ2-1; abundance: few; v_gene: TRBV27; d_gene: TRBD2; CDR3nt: TGTGCCAGCAGTCCCGTAGCGGGAAGCTCCTACAATGAGCAGTTCTTC; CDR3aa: CASSPVAGSSYNEQFF
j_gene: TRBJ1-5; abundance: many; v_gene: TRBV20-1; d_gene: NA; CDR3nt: TGCAGCTCGGGGGGACCAAGAAATCAGCCCCAGCATTTT; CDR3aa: CSSGGPRNQPQHF
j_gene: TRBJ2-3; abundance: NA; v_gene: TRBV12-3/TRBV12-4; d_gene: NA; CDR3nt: TGTGCCAGCACCGGTGGAGATACGCAGTATTTT; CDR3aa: CASTGGDTQYF
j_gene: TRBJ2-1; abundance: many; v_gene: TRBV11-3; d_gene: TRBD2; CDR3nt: TGTGCCAGCAGCTTGAGGACTAGCAATGAGGATGAGCAGTTCTTC; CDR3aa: CASSLRTSNEDEQFF
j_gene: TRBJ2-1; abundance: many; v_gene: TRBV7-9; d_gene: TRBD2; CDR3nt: TGTGCCAGCAGCGGACTAGCGGGAACCTACAATGAGCAGTTCTTC; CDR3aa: CASSGLAGTYNEQFF
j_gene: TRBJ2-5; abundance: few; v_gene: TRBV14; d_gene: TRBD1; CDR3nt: TGTGCCAGCAGCCGGGGACAGGGAGAGACCCAGTACTTC; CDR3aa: CASSRGQGETQYF
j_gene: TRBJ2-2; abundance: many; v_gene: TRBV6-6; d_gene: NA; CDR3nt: TGTGCCAGCAGGCCGGGACTTGGATGGACCGGGGAGCTGTTTTTT; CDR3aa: CASRPGLGWTGELFF
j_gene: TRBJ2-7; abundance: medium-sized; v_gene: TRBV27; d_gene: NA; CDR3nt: TGTGCCAGCAGTATGACCGCGAGCTCCTACGAGCAGTACTTC; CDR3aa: CASSMTASSYEQYF
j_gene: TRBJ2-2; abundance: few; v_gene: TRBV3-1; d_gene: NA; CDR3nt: TGTGCCAGCCTAAGCGACGACACCGGGGAGCTGTTTTTT; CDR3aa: CASLSDDTGELFF
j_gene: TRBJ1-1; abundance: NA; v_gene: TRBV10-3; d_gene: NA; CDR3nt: TGTGCCATCAGGATTGACAGGAACACTGAAGCTTTCTTT; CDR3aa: CAIRIDRNTEAFF
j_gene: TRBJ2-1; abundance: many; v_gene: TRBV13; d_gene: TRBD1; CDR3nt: TGTGCCAGCAGCTTAGTCGGGGTACAGGGGGTGTACAATGAGCAGTTCTTC; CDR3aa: CASSLVGVQGVYNEQFF
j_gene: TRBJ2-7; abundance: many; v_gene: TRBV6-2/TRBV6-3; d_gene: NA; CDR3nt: TGTGCCAGCAGTTACTTCGGCGGAGAGTACGAGCAGTACTTC; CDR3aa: CASSYFGGEYEQYF
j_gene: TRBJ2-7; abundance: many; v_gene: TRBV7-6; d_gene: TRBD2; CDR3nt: TGTGCCAGCAGCCCTACTTCGGGAGGCAGCCTCTCCTACGAGCAGTACTTC; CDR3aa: CASSPTSGGSLSYEQYF
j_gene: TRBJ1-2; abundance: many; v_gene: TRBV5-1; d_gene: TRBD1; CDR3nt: TGCGCCAGCAGCCCCACAGGGGGTGCGAACTATGGCTACACCTTC; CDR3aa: CASSPTGGANYGYTF
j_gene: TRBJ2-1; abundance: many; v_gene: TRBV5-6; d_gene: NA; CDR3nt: TGTGCCAGCAGCTCCCTCAGGGGAGACAATGAGCAGTTCTTC; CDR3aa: CASSSLRGDNEQFF
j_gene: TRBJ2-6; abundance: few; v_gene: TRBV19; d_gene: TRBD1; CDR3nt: TGTGCCAGTACCCCGGCGACGCGGACAGGAGCTGGGGCCAACGTCCTGACTTTC; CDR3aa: CASTPATRTGAGANVLTF
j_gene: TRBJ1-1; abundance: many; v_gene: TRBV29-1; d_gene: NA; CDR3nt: TGCAGCGTTGAAGGGGATTTGGCGGCTGAAGCTTTCTTT; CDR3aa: CSVEGDLAAEAFF
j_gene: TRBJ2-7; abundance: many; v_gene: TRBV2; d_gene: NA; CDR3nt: TGTGCCAGCTTGGCGAACTCCTACGAGCAGTACTTC; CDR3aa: CASLANSYEQYF
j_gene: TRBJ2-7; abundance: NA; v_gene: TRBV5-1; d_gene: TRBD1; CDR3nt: TGCGCCAGCAGCTTGGACGGGACAGAATACTACGAGCAGTACTTC; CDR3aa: CASSLDGTEYYEQYF
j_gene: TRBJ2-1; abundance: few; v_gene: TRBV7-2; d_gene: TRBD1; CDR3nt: TGTGCCAGCAGCTTGGGACAGGATTTTTACAATGAGCAGTTCTTC; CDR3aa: CASSLGQDFYNEQFF
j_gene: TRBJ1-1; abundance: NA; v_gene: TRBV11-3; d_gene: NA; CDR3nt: TGTGCCAGCAGCGTGGGGGGAGCTGAAGCTTTCTTT; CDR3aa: CASSVGGAEAFF
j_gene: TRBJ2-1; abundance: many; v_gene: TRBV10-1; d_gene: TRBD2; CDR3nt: TGCGCCAGCAGTGCCACGCGCCGACTAGCGGGGACATACAATGAGCAGTTCTTC; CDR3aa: CASSATRRLAGTYNEQFF
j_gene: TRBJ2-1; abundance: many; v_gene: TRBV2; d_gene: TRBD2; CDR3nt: TGTGCCAGCAGCGCTAGCGGGGGCTCGTACAATGAGCAGTTCTTC; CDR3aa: CASSASGGSYNEQFF
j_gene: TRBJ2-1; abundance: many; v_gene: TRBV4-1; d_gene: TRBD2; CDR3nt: TGCGCCAGCAGCCAAGAGGCACTAGCGGGAGGAGTCTCCTACAATGAGCAGTTCTTC; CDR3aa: CASSQEALAGGVSYNEQFF
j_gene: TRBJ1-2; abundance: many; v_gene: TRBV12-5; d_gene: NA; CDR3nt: TGTGCTAGTGGTTCCCTTAGGGGGACGGCTAACTATGGCTACACCTTC; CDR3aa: CASGSLRGTANYGYTF
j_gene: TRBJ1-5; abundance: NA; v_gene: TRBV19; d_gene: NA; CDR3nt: TGTGCCAGTACCCCGGGGGGGCCTTCTAATCAGCCCCAGCATTTT; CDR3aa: CASTPGGPSNQPQHF
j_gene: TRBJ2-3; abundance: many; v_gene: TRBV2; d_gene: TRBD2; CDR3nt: TGTGCCAGCAGTAATAGCGGGGGGCCGACGAATACGCAGTATTTT; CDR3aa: CASSNSGGPTNTQYF
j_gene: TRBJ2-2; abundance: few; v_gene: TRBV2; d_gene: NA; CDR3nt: TGTGCCAGCAGTGTAGGGAGCACCGGGGAGCTGTTTTTT; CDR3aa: CASSVGSTGELFF
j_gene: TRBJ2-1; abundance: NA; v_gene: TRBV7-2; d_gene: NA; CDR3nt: TGTGCCAGCAGCTTAGGGGGCGAGAATGAGCAGTTCTTC; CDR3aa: CASSLGGENEQFF
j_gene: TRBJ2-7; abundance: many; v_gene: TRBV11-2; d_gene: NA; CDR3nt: TGTGCCAGCAGCTTCGTTGGACAGTACGAGCAGTACTTC; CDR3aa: CASSFVGQYEQYF
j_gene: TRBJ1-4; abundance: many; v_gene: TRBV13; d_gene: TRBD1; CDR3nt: TGTGCCAGCAGAGCCGGGACAGCGAATGAAAAACTGTTTTTT; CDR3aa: CASRAGTANEKLFF
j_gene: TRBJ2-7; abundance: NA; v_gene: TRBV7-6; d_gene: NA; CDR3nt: TGTGCCAGCAGCTCCATTAAGGGGCCTCTCTACGAGCAGTACTTC; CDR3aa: CASSSIKGPLYEQYF
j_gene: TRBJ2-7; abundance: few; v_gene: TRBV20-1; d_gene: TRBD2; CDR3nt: TGCAGTGCCCTGCGCAGCGGGAGTGTAGGGGAGCAGTACTTC; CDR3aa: CSALRSGSVGEQYF
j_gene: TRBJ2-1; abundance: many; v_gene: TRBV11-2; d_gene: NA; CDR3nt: TGTGCCAGCAGCAGAAGCGGAAACTCCTACAATGAGCAGTTCTTC; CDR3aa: CASSRSGNSYNEQFF
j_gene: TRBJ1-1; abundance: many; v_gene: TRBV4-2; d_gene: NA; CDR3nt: TGTGCCAGCAGCCAGATACCCGAGAACACTGAAGCTTTCTTT; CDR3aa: CASSQIPENTEAFF
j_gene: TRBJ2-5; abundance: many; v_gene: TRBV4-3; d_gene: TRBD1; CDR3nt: TGCGCCAGCAGCCAACCTGGACAGGGGGATGAGACCCAGTACTTC; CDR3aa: CASSQPGQGDETQYF